The 18 T cell receptor beta chains in this list originate from one sample, sequenced in a study of blood T cell repertoires in COVID-19. Sequencing used immunoSEQ multiplex PCR; TCRdb keeps in-frame clones, though not all of them. In the table there are approximately 490,000 clones, around nine tenths of which are singletons. Input material: PBMCs or T cells enriched from blood (not recorded which). The source is a woman aged 55-69 years who had recovered from COVID-19.

The rearrangement joins TRBV4-1 to TRBJ2-2, with a tentative D call TRBD1 (5 bases). V gave up 5 bases and J gave up 2 bases, with 12 bases separating them. Germline V gene lookup returns CDR1 MGHRA and CDR2 YSYEKL. The CDR3 totals 15 residues. In DNA, the CDR3 is TGCGCCAGCAGCTTGGGCCAGGGCAACACCGGGGAGCTGTTTTTT. It codes for CASSLGQGNTGELFF.

V gene TRBV11-2 combines with J gene TRBJ2-3, with D maybe TRBD2 (6 bases). Trimming left V 3 bases short and J 6 bases short, with 13 bases between. This CDR3 comprises 14 residues. Germline V gene lookup returns CDR1 SGHAT and CDR2 FQNNGV. The CDR3 bases are TGTGCCAGCAGCTTCCGACTAGACCTGGATACGCAGTATTTT. This encodes CASSFRLDLDTQYF. Combining the CDR3 with reference TRBV11-2 and TRBJ2-3 gives the whole variable domain EAGVAQSPRYKIIEKRQSVAFWCNPISGHATLYWYQQILGQGPKLLIQFQNNGVVDDSQLPKDRFSAERLKGVDSTLKIQPAKLEDSAVYLCASSFRLDLDTQYFGPGTRLTVL.

The chain recombines TRBV3-1 (or the pseudogene TRBV3-2) with TRBJ1-4, with TRBD1 matching 7 bases. Germline values: CDR1 LGHDT, CDR2 YNNKEL (reference sequence). This CDR3 has 16 residues. V was clipped by 4 bases and J by 4 bases; unmatched bases: 9. Here the CDR3 DNA reads TGTGCCAGCAGCCGTCGCACAGGGGCTTTTAATGAAAAACTGTTTTTT. Residues: CASSRRTGAFNEKLFF.

The rearrangement uses TRBV2 and TRBJ1-5, with TRBD1 matching over 9 bases. Germline CDR1 and CDR2: SNHLY and FYNNEI. V was pared by 4 bases and J by 2 bases, with 6 bases of the junction left unmatched. The CDR3 covers 16 residues. The CDR3 loop reads CASSATGGRGNQPQHF. The CDR3 DNA reads TGTGCCAGCAGTGCGACAGGGGGGAGGGGCAATCAGCCCCAGCATTTT.

This clone was observed a few times. The DNA of the CDR3 is TGTGCCAGTATCCCCGGGACAGGCACCGATCAGCCCCAGCATTTT. Its protein product is CASIPGTGTDQPQHF. V is TRBV19 and J is TRBJ1-5; TRBD1 aligns across 8 bases. CDR3 length equals 15 residues. Germline CDR1 is LNHDA and CDR2 is SQIVND (reference sequence). V gave up 7 bases and J gave up 5 bases; unmatched junction bases: 10.

This CDR3 reads CASSLRDTTYSYEQYF. The DNA for the CDR3 is TGTGCCAGCAGCCTCCGGGACACCACCTACTCCTACGAGCAGTACTTC. The V gene is TRBV5-6, the J gene TRBJ2-7; D might be TRBD1 (6 bases). Germline V gene sequence: CDR1 SGHDT, CDR2 YYEEEE. The CDR3 is 16 amino acids. V was pared by 4 bases and J by 0 bases, with 17 bases between.

This clone is a singleton in its sample. The V gene is TRBV12-5, the J gene TRBJ2-2; TRBD2 might be the D (6 bases). The CDR3 is made up of 16 amino acids. V dropped 0 bases and J dropped 5 bases, with 13 bases sitting between them. Per the germline V gene, CDR1 is LGHNT and CDR2 is FRNRAP. The chain's CDR3 is CASGLVHAGKTGELFF. As DNA, the CDR3 is TGTGCTAGTGGTTTGGTACATGCGGGGAAAACCGGGGAGCTGTTTTTT.

The chain carries TRBV11-2 and TRBJ2-2; D is possibly TRBD1 (5 bases). From germline, CDR1 is SGHAT and CDR2 FQNNGV. The CDR3 has 17 amino acids. Trimming left V 0 bases short and J 3 bases short, with 14 bases between. DNA of the CDR3: TGTGCCAGCAGCTTAGAAGGGGCAGACCAATACACCGGGGAGCTGTTTTTT. Translating gives CASSLEGADQYTGELFF.

V and J are TRBV5-1 and TRBJ1-2; TRBD1 matches 8 bases. CDR3 size: 14 residues. V shed 4 bases and J 8 bases; nucleotides not matched to a gene: 10. Germline V gene lookup returns CDR1 SGHRS and CDR2 YFSETQ. The CDR3 region is CASSLGQGIPGYTF. For the CDR3, the DNA is TGCGCCAGCAGCCTCGGACAGGGTATCCCGGGCTACACCTTC.

This clone was observed a single time. The gene calls are TRBV12-5 and TRBJ1-4; possible D gene TRBD1, 6 bases. The CDR3 loop spans 16 amino acids. CDR1 and CDR2 from the germline V gene are LGHNT and FRNRAP. Trimming shortened V by 0 bases and J by 3 bases, and 11 bases separated the two germline ends. Here the CDR3 reads CASGLVLTGPNEKLFF. The CDR3 DNA reads as TGTGCTAGTGGTTTGGTACTAACAGGGCCTAATGAAAAACTGTTTTTT.

This rearrangement joins TRBV6-5 to TRBJ2-3; D is perhaps TRBD2 (6 bases). The CDR3 spans 13 residues. The germline V and J ends were trimmed by 6 bases and 3 bases, with 10 bases remaining between them. Looked up from germline, CDR1 is MNHEY and CDR2 is SVGAGI. In nucleotides, the CDR3 is TGTGCCAGCAGCCGGGGACTGACAGATACGCAGTATTTT. Protein: CASSRGLTDTQYF.

This sequence joins TRBV5-4 and TRBJ1-2; TRBD1 agrees at 7 bases. CDR3 size: 14 residues. The germline CDR1 and CDR2 sequences are SGHNT and YYREEE (reference sequence). Trimming took 4 bases from V and 4 from J; bases not matched to a gene: 7. The CDR3 protein is CASSAGQSGYGYTF. The DNA for the CDR3 is TGTGCCAGCAGCGCGGGACAGTCTGGCTATGGCTACACCTTC.

The V call is TRBV2, the J call TRBJ1-1; no clear D gene. The germline CDR1 and CDR2 sequences are SNHLY and FYNNEI. Trimming left V 1 base short and J 4 bases short, with 16 bases between. The CDR3 is made up of 16 amino acids. CDR3 region: CASSEETPKVGTEAFF. As DNA, the CDR3 is TGTGCCAGCAGTGAAGAGACACCTAAGGTGGGCACTGAAGCTTTCTTT.

The gene calls are TRBV13 and TRBJ1-2; D is ambiguous. Germline V gene lookup returns CDR1 PRHDT and CDR2 FYEKMQ (reference sequence). Trimming stripped 2 bases from V and 12 bases from J, with 19 bases between. CDR3 length: 14 residues. The chain's CDR3 is CASSLKWAGSADTF. The CDR3 DNA follows: TGTGCCAGCAGCTTAAAGTGGGCGGGGTCGGCCGACACCTTC.

The chain joins TRBV19 to TRBJ2-7; D may be TRBD1 (6 bases). This CDR3 contains 13 residues. The V end lost 3 bases, the J end lost 1 base, and 7 bases lay between the germline ends. The V gene's germline CDR1 is LNHDA and CDR2 SQIVND (reference sequence). CDR3 protein: CASSIQGSYEQYF. CDR3 coding DNA: TGTGCCAGTAGTATCCAGGGGTCCTACGAGCAGTACTTC.

CDR3 nucleotides: TGCAGCGTTGCGGGACAGGGGGCGGGTGAGCAGTTCTTC. Translating gives CSVAGQGAGEQFF. The chain uses TRBV29-1 and TRBJ2-1; 12 positions match TRBD1. CDR3 length: 13 amino acids. Losses at the gene ends were 4 bases for V and 9 bases for J; bases not matched to a gene: 4. CDR1 is SQVTM and CDR2 is ANQGSEA in the germline V gene.

This chain connects TRBV7-9 to TRBJ1-5; 10 bases fit TRBD1. In germline, CDR1 is SEHNR, CDR2 FQNEAQ (reference sequence). This CDR3 has 16 amino acids. The junction had 5 bases not matched to a gene; V was cut back by 0 bases and J by 6 bases. CDR3 region: CASSLATGTGAQPQHF. In DNA, the CDR3 is TGTGCCAGCAGCTTAGCCACCGGGACAGGGGCTCAGCCCCAGCATTTT.

For this clone: The identical CDR3 is also encoded by other nucleotide sequences in the sample. The gene calls are TRBV2 and TRBJ2-3, with 7 bases aligning to TRBD1. The CDR3 consists of 14 residues. CDR1 and CDR2 from the germline V gene are SNHLY and FYNNEI. J was trimmed by 3 bases and V by 0 bases; bases with no gene match: 0. CDR3 DNA: TGTGCCAGCAGTGAAGCCAGGGGGACAGATACGCAGTATTTT. This translates into CASSEARGTDTQYF.